These T cell receptor beta chains were read from a single sample in a study of cytomegalovirus exposure and HLA in healthy donors. Sequenced by immunoSEQ multiplex PCR; TCRdb stores in-frame clones only, minus some. The sample contains 150,000 to 200,000 clones, roughly 80% of which appear only once. Sequenced input: PBMCs. Receptors were obtained from a male donor in good health and CMV-seronegative. Both conserved end residues are part of each CDR3. Each record gives: CDR3 length, D gene, V gene, clone size, J gene, CDR3 DNA, CDR3 protein. The D gene is left open where the match is weak. Part of the rows lack a size; the others show once, few, many or a class for expanded clones.

len: 17; d_gene: TRBD1; v_gene: TRBV29-1; abundance: NA; j_gene: TRBJ2-7; CDR3nt: TGCAGCGTTCGTAACAAGACAGGGCGAACCAATATCAACGAGCAGTACTTC; CDR3aa: CSVRNKTGRTNINEQYF
len: 12; d_gene: TRBD1; v_gene: TRBV6-1; abundance: NA; j_gene: TRBJ2-1; CDR3nt: TGTGCCATCTCGGACAGGGACAATGAGCAGTTCTTC; CDR3aa: CAISDRDNEQFF
len: 13; d_gene: TRBD2; v_gene: TRBV5-5; abundance: few; j_gene: TRBJ2-7; CDR3nt: TGTGCCAGCAGCCCCGGGACTAGCGACGAGCAGTACTTC; CDR3aa: CASSPGTSDEQYF
len: 14; d_gene: TRBD1; v_gene: TRBV5-6; abundance: NA; j_gene: TRBJ2-5; CDR3nt: TGTGCCAGCTCAATACAGGGGTCTCCCTCAATCCAGTACTTC; CDR3aa: CASSIQGSPSIQYF
len: 16; d_gene: NA; v_gene: TRBV4-1; abundance: NA; j_gene: TRBJ1-1; CDR3nt: TGCGCCAGCAGCCAAGATAGGGGGGGCGCGGACACTGAAGCTTTCTTT; CDR3aa: CASSQDRGGADTEAFF
len: 14; d_gene: NA; v_gene: TRBV9; abundance: once; j_gene: TRBJ2-3; CDR3nt: TGTGCCAGCAGCGTAAGGGGAAGCACAGATACGCAGTATTTT; CDR3aa: CASSVRGSTDTQYF
len: 15; d_gene: NA; v_gene: TRBV2; abundance: NA; j_gene: TRBJ1-1; CDR3nt: TGTGCCAGCAGTGACCCTTATACAGGGATCACTGAAGCTTTCTTT; CDR3aa: CASSDPYTGITEAFF
len: 17; d_gene: TRBD1; v_gene: TRBV19; abundance: NA; j_gene: TRBJ2-3; CDR3nt: TGTGCCAGTAGTCATCCTCGACAGGGGGCTGGCACAGATACGCAGTATTTT; CDR3aa: CASSHPRQGAGTDTQYF
len: 16; d_gene: NA; v_gene: TRBV5-5; abundance: NA; j_gene: TRBJ2-1; CDR3nt: TGTGCCAGCAGCTTGGCGGGATTTGTGGGTTACAATGAGCAGTTCTTC; CDR3aa: CASSLAGFVGYNEQFF
len: 14; d_gene: NA; v_gene: TRBV19; abundance: NA; j_gene: TRBJ1-2; CDR3nt: TGTGCCAGTAGTATAGTCGGAGGGTCCTATGGCTACACCTTC; CDR3aa: CASSIVGGSYGYTF
len: 13; d_gene: TRBD1; v_gene: TRBV10-1; abundance: NA; j_gene: TRBJ1-1; CDR3nt: TGCGCCAGCAGTGAGAGACAGGGGGCTGAAGCTTTCTTT; CDR3aa: CASSERQGAEAFF
len: 15; d_gene: NA; v_gene: TRBV10-3; abundance: few; j_gene: TRBJ1-1; CDR3nt: TGTGCCATCAGTGAGAGTGACATGGGAGGCACTGAAGCTTTCTTT; CDR3aa: CAISESDMGGTEAFF
len: 14; d_gene: NA; v_gene: TRBV2; abundance: NA; j_gene: TRBJ1-1; CDR3nt: TGTGCCAGCAGTGAACTCGAGATGAACACTGAAGCTTTCTTT; CDR3aa: CASSELEMNTEAFF
len: 14; d_gene: NA; v_gene: TRBV6-5; abundance: few; j_gene: TRBJ1-4; CDR3nt: TGTGCCAGCAGCGAGGACAGCCCTAATGAAAAACTGTTTTTT; CDR3aa: CASSEDSPNEKLFF
len: 15; d_gene: NA; v_gene: TRBV6-5; abundance: NA; j_gene: TRBJ1-1; CDR3nt: TGTGCCAGCAGTGCTTTACAGGCGGGGGACACTGAAGCTTTCTTT; CDR3aa: CASSALQAGDTEAFF
len: 11; d_gene: NA; v_gene: TRBV27; abundance: NA; j_gene: TRBJ1-2; CDR3nt: TGTGCCAGTGGGGACACCTATGGCTACACCTTC; CDR3aa: CASGDTYGYTF
len: 15; d_gene: TRBD1; v_gene: TRBV6-5; abundance: NA; j_gene: TRBJ2-7; CDR3nt: TGTGCCAGCAGTTACTCGGGGACAGGACATTACGAGCAGTACTTC; CDR3aa: CASSYSGTGHYEQYF
len: 12; d_gene: NA; v_gene: TRBV18; abundance: NA; j_gene: TRBJ2-3; CDR3nt: TGTGCCAGCTCACGGAGTCGAGATACGCAGTATTTT; CDR3aa: CASSRSRDTQYF
len: 15; d_gene: NA; v_gene: TRBV7-9; abundance: NA; j_gene: TRBJ2-5; CDR3nt: TGTGCCAGCAGCTTAGAATATAGGGGTAGGAAGACCCAGTACTTC; CDR3aa: CASSLEYRGRKTQYF
len: 13; d_gene: NA; v_gene: TRBV6-1; abundance: NA; j_gene: TRBJ1-2; CDR3nt: TGTGCCAGCAGCGAGGGACATCGCTATGGCTACACCTTC; CDR3aa: CASSEGHRYGYTF
len: 13; d_gene: NA; v_gene: TRBV10-3; abundance: NA; j_gene: TRBJ2-7; CDR3nt: TGTGCCATCACTGGGGGCAGTTCCTACGAGCAGTACTTC; CDR3aa: CAITGGSSYEQYF
len: 14; d_gene: NA; v_gene: TRBV6-5; abundance: once; j_gene: TRBJ1-2; CDR3nt: TGTGCCAGCAGCCAATTTCAGGGTGACTATGGCTACACCTTC; CDR3aa: CASSQFQGDYGYTF
len: 14; d_gene: TRBD1; v_gene: TRBV19; abundance: few; j_gene: TRBJ1-4; CDR3nt: TGTGCCAGTACCACGACAGGGGACCGTGAAAAACTGTTTTTT; CDR3aa: CASTTTGDREKLFF
len: 15; d_gene: TRBD1; v_gene: TRBV5-6; abundance: NA; j_gene: TRBJ1-4; CDR3nt: TGTGCCAGCAGCTCTCAGGGGGGCACTAATGAAAAACTGTTTTTT; CDR3aa: CASSSQGGTNEKLFF
len: 15; d_gene: TRBD1; v_gene: TRBV27; abundance: once; j_gene: TRBJ1-5; CDR3nt: TGTGCCAGCAGTTTAAATGGAGGGGGCGAGCTGCCCCAGCATTTT; CDR3aa: CASSLNGGGELPQHF
len: 15; d_gene: NA; v_gene: TRBV5-4; abundance: NA; j_gene: TRBJ2-5; CDR3nt: TGTGCCAGCAGCTTGGTTAGCAGCCACCAAGAGACCCAGTACTTC; CDR3aa: CASSLVSSHQETQYF
len: 16; d_gene: TRBD2; v_gene: TRBV6-1; abundance: NA; j_gene: TRBJ2-7; CDR3nt: TGTGCCAGCAGTGGAGGACTAGCGGGTGACTCCTACGAGCAGTACTTC; CDR3aa: CASSGGLAGDSYEQYF
len: 15; d_gene: TRBD2; v_gene: TRBV29-1; abundance: NA; j_gene: TRBJ2-3; CDR3nt: TGCAGCGTTGGCGGGACTAGCGGACCTAGGGATACGCAGTATTTT; CDR3aa: CSVGGTSGPRDTQYF
len: 14; d_gene: TRBD1; v_gene: TRBV5-6; abundance: NA; j_gene: TRBJ1-1; CDR3nt: TGTGCCAGCAGCTATACGGACAGGGTAAATGAAGCTTTCTTT; CDR3aa: CASSYTDRVNEAFF
len: 14; d_gene: TRBD2; v_gene: TRBV19; abundance: NA; j_gene: TRBJ2-5; CDR3nt: TGTGCCAGTAGTATTCGACTAGCGGGGGAGACCCAGTACTTC; CDR3aa: CASSIRLAGETQYF
len: 16; d_gene: TRBD1; v_gene: TRBV6-5; abundance: NA; j_gene: TRBJ2-3; CDR3nt: TGTGCCAGCAGTTACACGGGACAGGGGGAGGGAGATACGCAGTATTTT; CDR3aa: CASSYTGQGEGDTQYF
len: 14; d_gene: NA; v_gene: TRBV2; abundance: once; j_gene: TRBJ1-5; CDR3nt: TGTGCCAGCACCCTCGAGGGGGTTGGCGAGCCCCAGCATTTT; CDR3aa: CASTLEGVGEPQHF
len: 14; d_gene: TRBD1; v_gene: TRBV19; abundance: NA; j_gene: TRBJ1-5; CDR3nt: TGTGCCAGTGTAGACGACAGGGGGCGCCAGCCCCAGCATTTT; CDR3aa: CASVDDRGRQPQHF
len: 14; d_gene: NA; v_gene: TRBV28; abundance: NA; j_gene: TRBJ1-2; CDR3nt: TGTGCCAGCAGTTTCTTATACCTGGCTTCGGGCTACACCTTC; CDR3aa: CASSFLYLASGYTF
len: 16; d_gene: TRBD1; v_gene: TRBV15; abundance: few; j_gene: TRBJ2-2; CDR3nt: TGTGCCACCAGCAGAGATCGGACAGGGTGGAGCGGGGAGCTGTTTTTT; CDR3aa: CATSRDRTGWSGELFF
len: 17; d_gene: NA; v_gene: TRBV27; abundance: few; j_gene: TRBJ1-2; CDR3nt: TGTGCCAGCAGTCAGAAACTAAACAGGATTACGGACTATGGCTACACCTTC; CDR3aa: CASSQKLNRITDYGYTF
len: 13; d_gene: NA; v_gene: TRBV2; abundance: NA; j_gene: TRBJ1-2; CDR3nt: TGTGCCAGCAGTCCCCAGAGGGACTATGGCTACACCTTC; CDR3aa: CASSPQRDYGYTF
len: 14; d_gene: NA; v_gene: TRBV19; abundance: NA; j_gene: TRBJ2-1; CDR3nt: TGTGCCACCTCATGGAGGGTTTTGGATGATGAGCAGTTCTTC; CDR3aa: CATSWRVLDDEQFF
len: 15; d_gene: NA; v_gene: TRBV5-1; abundance: NA; j_gene: TRBJ2-7; CDR3nt: TGCGCCAGCAGCTTGGCATGGGGCTACTCCTACGAGCAGTACTTC; CDR3aa: CASSLAWGYSYEQYF
len: 16; d_gene: TRBD2; v_gene: TRBV27; abundance: NA; j_gene: TRBJ2-4; CDR3nt: TGTGCCAGCAGTTTATCCGGGACTAGGGGTTTAAACATTCAGTACTTC; CDR3aa: CASSLSGTRGLNIQYF
len: 14; d_gene: TRBD1; v_gene: TRBV7-2; abundance: NA; j_gene: TRBJ2-7; CDR3nt: TGTGCCAGCAGCCGGACAGGTTCGTCCTACGAGCAGTACTTC; CDR3aa: CASSRTGSSYEQYF
len: 14; d_gene: NA; v_gene: TRBV6-5; abundance: NA; j_gene: TRBJ1-3; CDR3nt: TGTGCCAGCAGTTACCGGGGGTCTGGAAACACCATATATTTT; CDR3aa: CASSYRGSGNTIYF
len: 15; d_gene: NA; v_gene: TRBV7-9; abundance: NA; j_gene: TRBJ1-2; CDR3nt: TGTGCCAGCAGCTCGACGGGTCACGGTGACTATGGCTACACCTTC; CDR3aa: CASSSTGHGDYGYTF
len: 13; d_gene: NA; v_gene: TRBV7-2; abundance: NA; j_gene: TRBJ2-5; CDR3nt: TGTGCCAGCAGCCCAAGCGGGCGGGAGACCCAGTACTTC; CDR3aa: CASSPSGRETQYF